The 25 T cell receptor beta chains below all came from one sample that was sequenced in a study of immune evolution from preneoplasia to lung adenocarcinoma. Libraries were prepared by immunoSEQ multiplex PCR; TCRdb keeps only in-frame clonotypes and omits some of them. The sample carries around 7,500 clones, about four fifths recorded once. Sequenced sample: FFPE invasive lung adenocarcinoma tissue. These receptors all stem from a person in their 40s with lung adenocarcinoma.

The V and J genes are TRBV6-5 and TRBJ2-1; 10 bases line up with TRBD2. The CDR3 contains 13 residues. Germline CDR1 is MNHEY and CDR2 is SVGAGI. Losses at the gene ends were 4 bases for V and 15 bases for J; bases not matched to a gene: 9. The CDR3 region has the DNA TGTGCCAGCAGTTCCACGAGCGGGGGGGCCCGGTTCTTC. Translation: CASSSTSGGARFF.

J is TRBJ1-5 and V is TRBV19; D is unresolved. The CDR3 runs 15 residues. V was shortened by 3 bases and J by 0 bases, with 9 bases between the two germline ends. Germline V gene lookup returns CDR1 LNHDA and CDR2 SQIVND (reference sequence). The CDR3 region is CASSMAEISNQPQHF. CDR3 sequence (DNA): TGTGCCAGTAGTATGGCAGAGATTAGCAATCAGCCCCAGCATTTT.

The rearrangement links TRBV10-3 to TRBJ1-2; D remains ambiguous. Germline loops: CDR1 ENHRY, CDR2 SYGVKD. There are 13 residues in the CDR3. V dropped 0 bases and J dropped 4 bases, with 6 bases sitting between them. In nucleotides, the CDR3 is TGTGCCATCAGTGAGTCTTTAAGCTATGGCTACACCTTC. As protein: CAISESLSYGYTF.

Written as DNA, the CDR3 is TGCGCCAGCAGCCAAGAAGGGGGACAGGGCGCCTACAATGAGCAGTTCTTC. Amino acids: CASSQEGGQGAYNEQFF. This chain uses TRBV4-1 with TRBJ2-1; 9 bases match TRBD1. Germline assignment: CDR1 MGHRA and CDR2 YSYEKL. Losses at the gene ends were 0 bases for V and 2 bases for J; bases not matched to a gene: 5. The CDR3 has 17 residues.

The CDR3: CASTEAGREQPQHF. Written as DNA, the CDR3 is TGTGCCAGTACGGAAGCAGGGCGGGAACAGCCCCAGCATTTT. V gene TRBV19 combines with J gene TRBJ1-5, with D possibly matching TRBD1 (5 bases). The CDR3 loop spans 14 amino acids. CDR1 is LNHDA, CDR2 SQIVND, per germline (reference sequence). V lost 7 bases and J lost 7, with 17 bases in between.

The V gene is TRBV10-2, the J gene TRBJ1-2; TRBD1 matches 7 bases. V lost 5 bases to trimming and J lost 2 bases; unmatched junction nucleotides: 2. This CDR3 region has 13 residues. Germline-derived CDR1 and CDR2 are WSHSY and SAAADI. The CDR3, as DNA: TGCGCCAGCAGTTCACAGGGGAACTATGGCTACACCTTC. Amino acid sequence: CASSSQGNYGYTF.

The rearrangement links TRBV2 to TRBJ2-1; no clear D gene. V lost 4 bases and J lost 10, with 8 bases in between. The CDR3 loop spans 11 amino acids. CDR1 is SNHLY and CDR2 is FYNNEI in the germline V gene. The CDR3 here is CASSVKYEQFF. As DNA, the CDR3 is TGTGCCAGCAGTGTTAAGTACGAGCAGTTCTTC.

CDR3 nucleotides: TGTGCCAGCAGCGGGGGTACCTGGGACAGCTTCCAAGAGACCCAGTACTTC. Protein product: CASSGGTWDSFQETQYF. The chain is built from TRBV9 and TRBJ2-5; TRBD1 matches at 7 bases. Germline CDR1 and CDR2: SGDLS and YYNGEE. The CDR3 spans 17 residues. Trimming at V came to 3 bases and at J to 1 base, leaving 12 bases not matched to a gene.

The chain links TRBV6-4 to TRBJ2-2; D unresolved. This CDR3 comprises 13 residues. Germline CDR1 and CDR2: MRHNA and SNTAGT. Between the trimmed V and J ends, which lost 2 bases and 4 bases, there was a span of 5 bases. CDR3 nucleotides: TGTGCCAGCAGTGACAGGGCCACCGGGGAGCTGTTTTTT. Protein: CASSDRATGELFF.

The genes are TRBV4-1 and TRBJ1-2; TRBD1 agrees at 9 bases. Germline CDR1 is MGHRA and CDR2 is YSYEKL. The CDR3 has 16 residues. V gave up 1 base and J gave up 7 bases; unmatched junction bases: 10. In nucleotides, the CDR3 is TGCGCCAGCAGCCAAGTTACGGGACAGGGTCCTATTGGCTACACCTTC. This translates into CASSQVTGQGPIGYTF.

V gene TRBV18 combines with J gene TRBJ2-7; 9 bases fit TRBD1. Germline loops: CDR1 KGHSH, CDR2 LQKENI. The length of the CDR3 is 17 residues. With 4 bases clipped from V and 0 bases from J, the junction kept 10 bases outside the gene matches. The CDR3, as DNA: TGTGCCAGCTCACGACAACAGGGGGCCACGGTCTCCTACGAGCAGTACTTC. This encodes CASSRQQGATVSYEQYF.

The chain couples TRBV7-3 to TRBJ2-7; D uncertain. Germline lookup yields CDR1 SGHTA and CDR2 FQGTGA. The CDR3 has 17 residues. V dropped 2 bases and J dropped 4 bases, with 21 bases sitting between them. The chain's CDR3 is CASSLRSSPYSRYEQYF. The CDR3 coding sequence is TGTGCCAGCAGCTTACGCTCCTCTCCATATAGTCGATACGAGCAGTACTTC.

This clone has only a few counts. The V and J genes are TRBV30 and TRBJ2-7, with TRBD1 identical over 7 bases. Germline trimming cut 1 base from V and 6 bases from J; bases unmatched to any gene: 9. The CDR3 has 14 amino acids. The germline gives CDR1 GTSNPN, CDR2 SVGIG (reference sequence). CDR3 in amino acids: CAWSAGAGGSEQYF. CDR3 sequence (DNA): TGTGCCTGGAGTGCAGGGGCAGGGGGTTCCGAGCAGTACTTC.

As DNA, the CDR3 is TGTGCCAGCAGCTTAGACGGTCTCTATGGCTACACCTTC. Translating it yields CASSLDGLYGYTF. The chain combines TRBV11-2 with TRBJ1-2, with D hard to call. The CDR3 runs to 13 residues. Germline CDR1 reads SGHAT; CDR2 reads FQNNGV. Trimming pared 0 bases from V and 4 bases from J, leaving 6 bases between. Full variable domain (rest looked up from reference TRBV11-2 and TRBJ1-2): EAGVAQSPRYKIIEKRQSVAFWCNPISGHATLYWYQQILGQGPKLLIQFQNNGVVDDSQLPKDRFSAERLKGVDSTLKIQPAKLEDSAVYLCASSLDGLYGYTFGSGTRLTVV.

The chain combines TRBV2 with TRBJ2-1, with D maybe TRBD1 (5 bases). The CDR3 has 14 amino acids. The germline V and J ends were trimmed by 0 bases and 7 bases, with 10 bases remaining between them. Germline V gene lookup returns CDR1 SNHLY and CDR2 FYNNEI. The CDR3 sequence: CASSEALQGNEQFF. DNA of the CDR3: TGTGCCAGCAGTGAAGCGCTTCAGGGTAATGAGCAGTTCTTC.

The chain recombines TRBV2 with TRBJ1-2, with 12 bases identical to TRBD1. The V segment lost 8 bases and the J segment 6 bases; nucleotides outside the gene matches: 13. The CDR3 has 16 amino acids. From germline, CDR1 is SNHLY and CDR2 FYNNEI. CDR3 DNA sequence: TGTGCCAGCTTGAAAGAACCGGGACAGGGGGCAAATGGCTACACCTTC. This translates into CASLKEPGQGANGYTF.

The chain is built from TRBV18 and TRBJ1-2; D remains unclear. The germline V gene encodes CDR1 KGHSH and CDR2 LQKENI. This CDR3 spans 15 amino acids. V was clipped by 6 bases and J by 1 base, with 15 bases between them. Written as DNA, the CDR3 is TGTGCCAGCTCGTCTGATCCTCACCTTAACTATGGCTACACCTTC. Amino acid sequence: CASSSDPHLNYGYTF.

The chain uses TRBV10-3 and TRBJ1-1; 7 nucleotides agree with TRBD1. The CDR3 has 14 residues. V was clipped by 6 bases and J by 0 bases; unmatched bases: 4. Germline CDR1 is ENHRY and CDR2 is SYGVKD. For the CDR3, the DNA is TGTGCCATCAGCTCACAGGGGATGAACACTGAAGCTTTCTTT. Its protein product is CAISSQGMNTEAFF.

The CDR3: CASSVDPGQGVRTEAFF. In nucleotides, the CDR3 is TGTGCCAGCAGCGTAGATCCGGGACAGGGGGTACGGACTGAAGCTTTCTTT. The chain joins TRBV9 to TRBJ1-1, with TRBD1 matching 11 bases. Germline-derived CDR1 and CDR2 are SGDLS and YYNGEE. With 0 bases clipped from V and 5 bases from J, the junction kept 9 bases outside the gene matches. The CDR3 spans 17 residues.

The chain is built from TRBV7-8 and TRBJ1-2; D is perhaps TRBD1 (5 bases). V lost 1 base to trimming and J lost 7 bases, with 16 bases between them. The germline V gene has CDR1 SGHVS and CDR2 FQNEAQ. This CDR3 has 15 residues. This chain's CDR3 is CASSLDDRLTGGYTF. The DNA of the CDR3 is TGTGCCAGCAGCTTAGATGACAGACTGACGGGTGGCTACACCTTC.

The V and J genes are TRBV5-6 and TRBJ2-7; D might be TRBD1 (5 bases). Germline loops: CDR1 SGHDT, CDR2 YYEEEE. The CDR3 is made up of 15 amino acids. V lost 4 bases to trimming and J lost 5 bases, with 19 bases between them. CDR3 DNA: TGTGCCAGCAGCCCGATCCGCCAGGGTCGTGACGAGCAGTACTTC. Amino acid sequence: CASSPIRQGRDEQYF.

V is TRBV30 and J is TRBJ1-2; the D gene is possibly TRBD1 (5 bases). The CDR3 contains 16 residues. V lost 1 base and J lost 3, with 18 bases in between. Germline-derived CDR1 and CDR2 are GTSNPN and SVGIG (reference sequence). DNA of the CDR3: TGTGCCTGGAGTGCTGGGCAGGGAGTTACCTACTATGGCTACACCTTC. This gives the protein CAWSAGQGVTYYGYTF.

The gene calls are TRBV10-2 and TRBJ2-7, with 11 bases fitting TRBD1. CDR3 length: 14 residues. J was trimmed by 7 bases and V by 5 bases; bases with no gene match: 7. Germline assignment: CDR1 WSHSY and CDR2 SAAADI. The DNA of the CDR3 is TGCGCCAGCAGTCACGGACAGGGGGCGGGGGAGCAGTACTTC. It codes for CASSHGQGAGEQYF.

This clone was seen once. The chain employs TRBV7-9 and TRBJ1-2, with 8 bases that match TRBD1. The trim removed 8 bases at V and 2 bases at J, leaving 4 bases unmatched. The CDR3 has 13 residues. In germline, CDR1 is SEHNR, CDR2 FQNEAQ (reference sequence). This chain's CDR3 is CASDGQGNYGYTF. The DNA of the CDR3 is TGTGCCAGCGATGGACAGGGCAACTATGGCTACACCTTC.

This clone turned up a few times. The DNA of the CDR3 is TGCAGCGTTGTGGGAGCGGGAGTCTACAATGAGCAGTTCTTC. It yields the protein CSVVGAGVYNEQFF. The rearrangement links TRBV29-1 to TRBJ2-1, with 8 bases aligning to TRBD2. CDR3 length equals 14 residues. Germline V gives CDR1 SQVTM, CDR2 ANQGSEA. V shed 4 bases and J 3 bases; nucleotides not matched to a gene: 5.